This T cell receptor (beta chain) was sequenced for a study of molecular identifiers for immune sequencing clone quantification. In TCRdb, the PCR reads were re-called with MiXCR into one record per CDR3 protein. This sample has nearly 650,000 distinct CDR3 sequences, with roughly 23% found just once. Sorted naive CD8 T cells, roughly 19,000 to 1,100,000, were sequenced from 10%, 30% or 50% RNA. Sorting defined naive CD8 T cells as CD8+CD4-CCR7+CD45RA+. Germline CDR1 reads SQVTM; CDR2 reads ANQGSEA. V shed 0 bases, J shed 1 base, and the junction held 3 bases outside the gene matches. CDR3 length equals 16 residues.

The V gene is TRBV29-1, the J gene TRBJ1-3; 10 nucleotides match TRBD1. The source of this sequence is a human donor in good health. Some libraries in this study had Jurkat cell RNA spiked in. The sequenced sample consisted of naive CD8+ T cells from blood, with Jurkat cell RNA spiked in. Subset noted: FACS-sorted CD8+CD4-CCR7+CD45RA+ naive T cells. CDR3 nucleotide sequence: TGCAGCGTTGAAGATGTGGACAGGGGGTCTGGAAACACCATATATTTT. This translates into CSVEDVDRGSGNTIYF.